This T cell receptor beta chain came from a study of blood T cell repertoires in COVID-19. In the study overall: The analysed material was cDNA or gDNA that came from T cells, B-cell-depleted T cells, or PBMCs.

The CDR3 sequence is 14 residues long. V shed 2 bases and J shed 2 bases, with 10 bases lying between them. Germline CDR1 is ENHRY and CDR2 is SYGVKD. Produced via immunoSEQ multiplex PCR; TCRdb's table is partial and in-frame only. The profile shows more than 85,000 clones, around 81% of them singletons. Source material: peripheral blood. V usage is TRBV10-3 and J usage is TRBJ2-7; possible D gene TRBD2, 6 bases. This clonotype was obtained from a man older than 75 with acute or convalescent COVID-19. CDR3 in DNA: TGTGCCATCAGTGAGGGGACTCATGCCTACGAGCAGTACTTC. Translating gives CAISEGTHAYEQYF.